This T cell receptor (beta chain) originates from a study of blood T cells in healthy people across ages. Study details: Every two T cells gave about one barcoded beta molecule via template switching.

A J-beta primer mix and a sample-barcoded 5' primer were used in a second PCR of about 6 to 12 cycles. Individual samples furnished no less than 2.5 million CDR3-containing paired-end reads apiece. TCRdb analysed the 5' RACE reads with MiXCR anew, one entry per CDR3 protein. Of approximately 600,000 distinct CDR3 sequences listed, about 53% are singletons. Every sample yielded at least 7 million isolated PBMCs. Extraction of total RNA produced a minimum of 5.5 micrograms from each sample. Sequenced sample: blood. The origin of this receptor is a man aged 55 to 70 in good health.

CDR3 nucleotide sequence: TGTGCCAGCAGCCTGGGACAGATCGGCTACACCTTC. This translates into CASSLGQIGYTF. The V gene is TRBV5-6, the J gene TRBJ1-2, with 7 positions matching TRBD1. This CDR3 is built from 12 residues. Germline-derived CDR1 and CDR2 are SGHDT and YYEEEE. V was pared by 4 bases and J by 8 bases, with 5 bases of the junction left unmatched.